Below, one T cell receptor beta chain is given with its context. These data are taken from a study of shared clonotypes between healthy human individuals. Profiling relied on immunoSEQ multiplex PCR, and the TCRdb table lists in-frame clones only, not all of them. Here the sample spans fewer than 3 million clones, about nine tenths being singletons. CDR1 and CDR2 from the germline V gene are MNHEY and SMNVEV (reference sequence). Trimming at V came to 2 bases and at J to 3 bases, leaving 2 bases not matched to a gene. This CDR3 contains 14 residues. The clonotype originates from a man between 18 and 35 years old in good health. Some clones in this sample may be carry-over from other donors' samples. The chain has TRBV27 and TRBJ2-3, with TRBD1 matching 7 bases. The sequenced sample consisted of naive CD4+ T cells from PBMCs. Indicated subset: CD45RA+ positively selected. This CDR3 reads CASSLRGRTDTQYF. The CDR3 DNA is TGTGCCAGCAGTTTAAGGGGGCGGACAGATACGCAGTATTTT.